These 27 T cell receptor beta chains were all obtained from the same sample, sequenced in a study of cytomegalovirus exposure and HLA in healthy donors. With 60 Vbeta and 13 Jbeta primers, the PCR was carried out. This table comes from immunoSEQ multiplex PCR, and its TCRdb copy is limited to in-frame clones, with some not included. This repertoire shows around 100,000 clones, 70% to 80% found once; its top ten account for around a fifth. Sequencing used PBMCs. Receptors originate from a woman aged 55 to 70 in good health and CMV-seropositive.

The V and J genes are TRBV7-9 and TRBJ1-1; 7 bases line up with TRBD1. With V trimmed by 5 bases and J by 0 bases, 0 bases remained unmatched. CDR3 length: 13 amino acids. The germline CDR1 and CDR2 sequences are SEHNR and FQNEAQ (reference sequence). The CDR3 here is CASSQGVNTEAFF. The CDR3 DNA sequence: TGTGCCAGCAGCCAGGGGGTGAACACTGAAGCTTTCTTT.

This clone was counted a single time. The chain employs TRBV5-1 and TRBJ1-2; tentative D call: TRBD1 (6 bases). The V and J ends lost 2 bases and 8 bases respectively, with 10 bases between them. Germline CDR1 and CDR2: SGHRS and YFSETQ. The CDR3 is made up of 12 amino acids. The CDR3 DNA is TGCGCCAGCAGCTTAGGGGGGGACGGCTACACCTTC. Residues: CASSLGGDGYTF. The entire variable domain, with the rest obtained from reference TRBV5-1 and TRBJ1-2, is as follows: KAGVTQTPRYLIKTRGQQVTLSCSPISGHRSVSWYQQTPGQGLQFLFEYFSETQRNKGNFPGRFSGRQFSNSRSEMNVSTLELGDSALYLCASSLGGDGYTFGSGTRLTVV.

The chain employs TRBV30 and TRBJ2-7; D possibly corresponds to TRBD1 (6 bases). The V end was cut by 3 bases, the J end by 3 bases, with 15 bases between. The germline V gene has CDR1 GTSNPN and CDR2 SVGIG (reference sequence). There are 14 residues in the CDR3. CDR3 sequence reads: CAWRNRVNNYEQYF. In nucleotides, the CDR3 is TGTGCCTGGAGAAACAGGGTAAATAACTACGAGCAGTACTTC.

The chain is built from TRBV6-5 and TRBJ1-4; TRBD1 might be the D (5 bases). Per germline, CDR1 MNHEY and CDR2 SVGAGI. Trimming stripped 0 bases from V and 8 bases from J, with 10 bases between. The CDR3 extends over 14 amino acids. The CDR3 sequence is CASSYSPGVEKLFF. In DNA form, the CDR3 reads TGTGCCAGCAGTTACTCTCCGGGGGTGGAAAAACTGTTTTTT.

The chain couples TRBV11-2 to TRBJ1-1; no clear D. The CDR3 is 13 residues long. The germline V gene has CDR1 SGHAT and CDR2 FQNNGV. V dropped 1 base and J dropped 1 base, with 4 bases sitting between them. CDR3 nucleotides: TGTGCCAGCAGCTTAGTCGGGAACACTGAAGCTTTCTTT. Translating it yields CASSLVGNTEAFF.

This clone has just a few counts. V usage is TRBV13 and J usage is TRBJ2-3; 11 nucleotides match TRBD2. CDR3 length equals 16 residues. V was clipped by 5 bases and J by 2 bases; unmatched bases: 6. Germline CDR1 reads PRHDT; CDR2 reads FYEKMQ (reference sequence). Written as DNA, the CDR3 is TGTGCCAGCAGCGAAAAGACTAGCGGGATCACAGATACGCAGTATTTT. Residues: CASSEKTSGITDTQYF.

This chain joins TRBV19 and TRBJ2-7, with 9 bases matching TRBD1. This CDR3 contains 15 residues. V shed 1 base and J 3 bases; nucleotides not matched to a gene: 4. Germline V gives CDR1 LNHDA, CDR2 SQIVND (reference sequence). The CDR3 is CASSIVGQGIYEQYF. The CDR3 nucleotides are TGTGCCAGTAGTATAGTCGGACAGGGGATCTACGAGCAGTACTTC.

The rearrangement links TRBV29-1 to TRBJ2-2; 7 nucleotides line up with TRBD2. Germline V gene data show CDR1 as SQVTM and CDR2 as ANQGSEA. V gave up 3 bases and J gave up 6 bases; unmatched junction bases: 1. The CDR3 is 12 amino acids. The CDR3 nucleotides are TGCAGCGTTGATGCGGGGGCCGGGGAGCTGTTTTTT. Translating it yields CSVDAGAGELFF.

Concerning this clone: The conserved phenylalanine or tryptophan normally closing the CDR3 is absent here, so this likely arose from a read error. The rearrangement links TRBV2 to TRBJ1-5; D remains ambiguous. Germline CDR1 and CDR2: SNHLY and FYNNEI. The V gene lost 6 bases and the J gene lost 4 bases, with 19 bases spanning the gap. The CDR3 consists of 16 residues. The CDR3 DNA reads TGTGCCAGCAGCCTCTCGCGGGGAAATTTTAATCAGCCCCAGCATTCT. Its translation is CASSLSRGNFNQPQHS.

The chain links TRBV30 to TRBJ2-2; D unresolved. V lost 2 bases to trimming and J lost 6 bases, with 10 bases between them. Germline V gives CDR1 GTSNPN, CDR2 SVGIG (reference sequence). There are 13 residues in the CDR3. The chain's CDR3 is CAWSSIEAGELFF. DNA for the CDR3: TGTGCCTGGAGTTCTATCGAGGCCGGGGAGCTGTTTTTT.

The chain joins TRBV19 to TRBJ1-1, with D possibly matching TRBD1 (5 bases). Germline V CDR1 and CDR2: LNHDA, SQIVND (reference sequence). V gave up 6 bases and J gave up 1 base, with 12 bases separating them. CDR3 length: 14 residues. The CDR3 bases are TGTGCCAGTAGGACCAGGGATAGGAACACTGAAGCTTTCTTT. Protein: CASRTRDRNTEAFF.

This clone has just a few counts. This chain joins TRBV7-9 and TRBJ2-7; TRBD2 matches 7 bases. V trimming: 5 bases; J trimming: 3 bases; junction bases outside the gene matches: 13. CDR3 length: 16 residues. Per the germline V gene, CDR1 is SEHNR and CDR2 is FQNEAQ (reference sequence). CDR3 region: CASSPLFAGESYEQYF. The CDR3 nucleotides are TGTGCCAGCAGCCCGCTGTTCGCGGGAGAAAGCTACGAGCAGTACTTC.

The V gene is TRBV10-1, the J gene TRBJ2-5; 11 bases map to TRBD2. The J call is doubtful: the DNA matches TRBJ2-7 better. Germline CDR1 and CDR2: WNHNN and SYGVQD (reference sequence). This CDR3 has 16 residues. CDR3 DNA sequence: TGCGCCAGCAAAGACTCCCGACTAGCGGGAATCTACGAGCAGTACTTC. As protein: CASKDSRLAGIYEQYF.

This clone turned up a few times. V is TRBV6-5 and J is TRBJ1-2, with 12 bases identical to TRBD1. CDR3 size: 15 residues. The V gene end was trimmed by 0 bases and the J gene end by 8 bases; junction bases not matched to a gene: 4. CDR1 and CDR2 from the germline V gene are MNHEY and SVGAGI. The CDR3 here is CASSYSGDRGPGYTF. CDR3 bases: TGTGCCAGCAGTTACTCGGGGGACAGGGGGCCCGGCTACACCTTC.

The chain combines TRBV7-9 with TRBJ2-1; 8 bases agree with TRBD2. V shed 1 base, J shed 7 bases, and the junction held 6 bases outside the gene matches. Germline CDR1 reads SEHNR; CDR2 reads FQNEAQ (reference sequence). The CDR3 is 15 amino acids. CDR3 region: CASSLEGLAGNEQFF. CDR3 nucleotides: TGTGCCAGCAGCTTAGAAGGACTAGCTGGTAATGAGCAGTTCTTC.

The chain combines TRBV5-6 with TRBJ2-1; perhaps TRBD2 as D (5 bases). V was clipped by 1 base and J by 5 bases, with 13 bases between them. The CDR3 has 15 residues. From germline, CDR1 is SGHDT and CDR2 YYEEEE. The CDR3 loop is CASSLRGTKDNEQFF. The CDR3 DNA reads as TGTGCCAGCAGCTTGCGGGGTACAAAAGACAATGAGCAGTTCTTC.

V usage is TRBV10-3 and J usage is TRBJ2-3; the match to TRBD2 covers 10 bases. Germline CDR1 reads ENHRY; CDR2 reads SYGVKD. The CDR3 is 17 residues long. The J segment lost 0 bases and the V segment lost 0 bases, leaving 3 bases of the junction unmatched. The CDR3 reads CAISESQLAGSTDTQYF. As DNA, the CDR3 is TGTGCCATCAGTGAGTCGCAACTAGCGGGAAGCACAGATACGCAGTATTTT.

CDR3 region: CAWSDRLAGARDTQYF. The CDR3 DNA reads as TGTGCCTGGAGTGACAGACTAGCGGGAGCACGCGATACGCAGTATTTT. The chain joins TRBV30 to TRBJ2-3; 12 nucleotides line up with TRBD2. V was pared by 1 base and J by 6 bases, with 8 bases of the junction left unmatched. Germline CDR1 is GTSNPN and CDR2 is SVGIG (reference sequence). This CDR3 is built from 16 residues. Based on the CDR3 plus reference TRBV30 and TRBJ2-3, the full variable domain is SQTIHQWPATLVQPVGSPLSLECTVEGTSNPNLYWYRQAAGRGLQLLFYSVGIGQISSEVPQNLSASRPQDRQFILSSKKLLLSDSGFYLCAWSDRLAGARDTQYFGPGTRLTVL.

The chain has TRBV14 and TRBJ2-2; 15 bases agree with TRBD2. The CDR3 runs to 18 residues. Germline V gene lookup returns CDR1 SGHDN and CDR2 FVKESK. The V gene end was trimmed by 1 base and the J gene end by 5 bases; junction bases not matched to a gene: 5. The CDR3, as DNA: TGTGCCAGCAGCCAAGCCAGGACTAGCGGGAGGGCTACCGGGGAGCTGTTTTTT. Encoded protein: CASSQARTSGRATGELFF.

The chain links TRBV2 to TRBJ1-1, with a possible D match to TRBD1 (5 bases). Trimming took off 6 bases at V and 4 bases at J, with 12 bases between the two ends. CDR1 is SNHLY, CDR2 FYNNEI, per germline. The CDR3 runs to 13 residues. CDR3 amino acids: CASSLPQGTEAFF. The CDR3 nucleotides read TGTGCCAGCAGCCTCCCTCAGGGCACTGAAGCTTTCTTT.

The CDR3 region has the DNA TGTGCCAGTAGTATCTCAGTGACATCTGGAAACACCATATATTTT. This codes for CASSISVTSGNTIYF. V is TRBV19 and J is TRBJ1-3; D gene ambiguous. CDR3 size: 15 residues. V dropped 3 bases and J dropped 1 base, with 10 bases sitting between them. Germline V gene lookup returns CDR1 LNHDA and CDR2 SQIVND (reference sequence).

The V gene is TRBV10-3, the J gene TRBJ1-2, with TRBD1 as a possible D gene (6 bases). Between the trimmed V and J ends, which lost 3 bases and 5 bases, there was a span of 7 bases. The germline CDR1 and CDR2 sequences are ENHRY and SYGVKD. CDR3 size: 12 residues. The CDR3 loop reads CAISEQGYGYTF. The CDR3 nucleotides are TGTGCCATCAGTGAACAGGGTTATGGCTACACCTTC.

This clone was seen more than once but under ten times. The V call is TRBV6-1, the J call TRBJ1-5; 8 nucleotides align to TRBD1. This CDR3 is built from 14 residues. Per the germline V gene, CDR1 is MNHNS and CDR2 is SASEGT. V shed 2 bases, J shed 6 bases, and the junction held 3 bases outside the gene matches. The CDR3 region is CASSERTGRQPQHF. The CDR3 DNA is TGTGCCAGCAGTGAAAGGACAGGGCGTCAGCCCCAGCATTTT.

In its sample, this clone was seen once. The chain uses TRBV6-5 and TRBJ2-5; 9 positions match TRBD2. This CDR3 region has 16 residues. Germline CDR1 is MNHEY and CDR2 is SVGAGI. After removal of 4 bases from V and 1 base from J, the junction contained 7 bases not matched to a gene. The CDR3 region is CASSWASGTVQETQYF. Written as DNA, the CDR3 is TGTGCCAGCAGTTGGGCTAGCGGGACCGTCCAAGAGACCCAGTACTTC.

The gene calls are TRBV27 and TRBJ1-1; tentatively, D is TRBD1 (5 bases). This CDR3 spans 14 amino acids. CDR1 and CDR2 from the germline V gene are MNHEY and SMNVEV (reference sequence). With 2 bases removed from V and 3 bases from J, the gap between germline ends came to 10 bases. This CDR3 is CASSLGTRDTEAFF. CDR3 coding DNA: TGTGCCAGCAGTTTAGGGACTCGGGACACTGAAGCTTTCTTT.

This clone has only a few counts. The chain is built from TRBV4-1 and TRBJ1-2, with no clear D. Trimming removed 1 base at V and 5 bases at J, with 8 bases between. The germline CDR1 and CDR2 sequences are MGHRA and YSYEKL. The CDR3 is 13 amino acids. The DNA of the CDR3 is TGCGCCAGCAGCCAAGGTGGCCAATATGGCTACACCTTC. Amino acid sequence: CASSQGGQYGYTF.

The CDR3 sequence is CGGLVADTQYF. For the CDR3, the DNA is TGCGGGGGACTAGTCGCAGATACGCAGTATTTT. The V call is TRBV20-1, the J call TRBJ2-3; 8 nucleotides line up with TRBD2. Germline values: CDR1 DFQATT, CDR2 SNEGSKA (reference sequence). The CDR3 has 11 residues.